The 19 T cell receptor beta chains listed next were all sequenced from one sample in a study of vaccination and CD4 T cells after COVID-19. The study sequenced cultured CD4+ T cell DNA using the Oncomine TCR Beta short-read assay. TCRdb ran MiXCR on the PCR reads and lists one entry per CDR3 protein. Here the sample spans 4,100 or so distinct CDR3 sequences, approximately 20% being singletons. Their antigen targets remain unknown. Treatment: 10-day PBMC culture with coronavirus spike peptide pools or control peptides (ViraFEST assay). Material for sequencing was CD4+ T cells from blood, cultured in vitro. The receptors were gathered from a human donor who had recovered from COVID-19.

There are a few counts of this clonotype. Here the CDR3 DNA reads TGTGCCAGCAGCCGACAGAGTAACTCTGGAAACACCATATATTTT. Protein: CASSRQSNSGNTIYF. V usage is TRBV6-1 and J usage is TRBJ1-3; TRBD1 might be the D (5 bases). CDR1 and CDR2 from the germline V gene are MNHNS and SASEGT. The CDR3 runs to 15 residues. V was shortened by 6 bases and J by 0 bases, with 12 bases between the two germline ends.

The chain carries TRBV27 and TRBJ2-5; tentatively, D is TRBD2 (6 bases). Germline V gives CDR1 MNHEY, CDR2 SMNVEV (reference sequence). Trimming left V 6 bases short and J 5 bases short, with 7 bases between. The CDR3 totals 11 residues. CDR3 in amino acids: CASRRGETQYF. The CDR3 region has the DNA TGTGCCAGCAGACGGGGGGAGACCCAGTACTTC.

This clonotype was counted between two and nine times. CDR3 nucleotides: TGTGCCAGCAGCTTAGATGGCCGAGAAAATTCACCCCTCCACTTT. It yields the protein CASSLDGRENSPLHF. The chain couples TRBV7-2 to TRBJ1-6; no clear D. Looked up from germline, CDR1 is SGHTA and CDR2 is FQGNSA. V was shortened by 1 base and J by 7 bases, with 11 bases between the two germline ends. CDR3 length: 15 amino acids.

This clonotype was seen only a few times. This chain connects TRBV20-1 to TRBJ2-7, with TRBD1 matching 9 bases. The CDR3 has 12 residues. Trimming cost V 6 bases and J 5 bases; bases outside gene matches: 5. CDR1 is DFQATT and CDR2 is SNEGSKA in the germline V gene (reference sequence). DNA of the CDR3: TGCAGTGCCGAGGGACAGGGTAACGAGCAGTACTTC. It translates to CSAEGQGNEQYF.

This clonotype was seen only a few times. Compared with germline, one end of the junction differs, possibly owing to a read error. V is TRBV20-1 and J is TRBJ2-3; weak D call: TRBD2 (6 bases). The CDR3 covers 12 residues. From germline, CDR1 is DFQATT and CDR2 SNEGSKA (reference sequence). CDR3 protein: CSARDLKAAAGF. Written as DNA, the CDR3 is TGCAGTGCTAGAGATCTCAAAGCGGCCGCGGGGTTT.

The rearrangement joins TRBV5-1 to TRBJ2-6; unclear D gene. This CDR3 region has 16 residues. Germline V gene data show CDR1 as SGHRS and CDR2 as YFSETQ. V gave up 0 bases and J gave up 0 bases, with 7 bases separating them. The CDR3 loop is CASSLDPHSGANVLTF. Here the CDR3 DNA reads TGCGCCAGCAGCTTGGACCCACACTCTGGGGCCAACGTCCTGACTTTC.

The genes are TRBV2 and TRBJ2-3, with D hard to call. This CDR3 is built from 15 residues. The V end was cut by 3 bases, the J end by 0 bases, with 10 bases between. Per germline, CDR1 SNHLY and CDR2 FYNNEI. CDR3 DNA: TGTGCCAGCAGTGATCCCGGGTCTAGCACAGATACGCAGTATTTT. Its protein product is CASSDPGSSTDTQYF.

This clonotype showed up just a few times. The rearrangement links TRBV5-1 to TRBJ1-5, with D perhaps TRBD1 (6 bases). Trimming removed 0 bases from V and 0 bases from J, with 22 bases in between. This CDR3 is 20 amino acids long. The germline V gene encodes CDR1 SGHRS and CDR2 YFSETQ. The CDR3 here is CASSLAGLGQSCYSNQPQHF. The DNA for the CDR3 is TGCGCCAGCAGCTTGGCCGGGCTTGGACAGAGCTGTTATAGCAATCAGCCCCAGCATTTT.

The genes are TRBV12-3 or TRBV12-4 and TRBJ1-1; 8 bases map to TRBD1. The junction had 1 base not matched to a gene; V was cut back by 5 bases and J by 5 bases. The CDR3 is 12 amino acids. As DNA, the CDR3 is TGTGCCAGCAGTCGGACAGGGACTGAAGCTTTCTTT. Translating it yields CASSRTGTEAFF.

This clonotype was seen just once. The junction shows a germline mismatch at one end, possibly a read error. This sequence joins TRBV5-3 and TRBJ1-2; 8 bases line up with TRBD1. TRBV5-3 is given ORF status, its function remaining uncertain. This CDR3 comprises 16 residues. The CDR3 protein is CASSFDRGNPLYGYTF. DNA for the CDR3: TGTGCCAGCAGCTTCGACAGGGGAAATCCTCTCTATGGCTACACCTTC.

This clonotype was counted only a few times. The V gene is TRBV12-2, the J gene TRBJ1-6. TRBV12-2 is a known pseudogene. The CDR3 has 12 amino acids. The CDR3 protein is CASRFTSGPLHF. The CDR3 bases are TGTGCAAGTCGCTTTACCAGTGGACCCCTCCACTTT.

This clonotype was seen a handful of times. The chain couples TRBV4-2 to TRBJ2-3, with 9 bases matching TRBD2. Losses at the gene ends were 5 bases for V and 2 bases for J; bases not matched to a gene: 2. Germline V gene sequence: CDR1 LGHNA, CDR2 YNFKEQ. This CDR3 region has 14 residues. The CDR3 bases are TGTGCCAGCAGCTTAGCGGGGGACACAGATACGCAGTATTTT. Translated: CASSLAGDTDTQYF.

The rearrangement joins TRBV10-1 to TRBJ2-5, with 8 bases matching TRBD2. V dropped 0 bases and J dropped 0; count of bases not matched to a gene: 3. The CDR3 loop spans 16 amino acids. Germline CDR1 WNHNN, CDR2 SYGVQD (reference sequence). CDR3 DNA: TGCGCCAGCAGTGAGTCGGTGCGGGGGGACCAAGAGACCCAGTACTTC. It encodes CASSESVRGDQETQYF.

The J gene is TRBJ1-1, the V gene TRBV19; D gene uncertain. This CDR3 is built from 14 residues. Trimming stripped 7 bases from V and 1 base from J, with 13 bases between. CDR1 is LNHDA, CDR2 SQIVND, per germline (reference sequence). This CDR3 is CASNQRLGNTEAFF. In DNA form, the CDR3 reads TGTGCCAGTAATCAACGATTAGGGAACACTGAAGCTTTCTTT. The full variable domain, in which reference TRBV19 and TRBJ1-1 provide the parts outside the CDR3, is DGGITQSPKYLFRKEGQNVTLSCEQNLNHDAMYWYRQDPGQGLRLIYYSQIVNDFQKGDIAEGYSVSREKKESFPLTVTSAQKNPTAFYLCASNQRLGNTEAFFGQGTRLTVV.

This clonotype has more than one count but fewer than ten. CDR3 nucleotides: TGCAGTGCTTCCGTCAGGGGGCTGGGAGAGACCCAGTACTTC. It encodes CSASVRGLGETQYF. This rearrangement joins TRBV20-1 to TRBJ2-5; 8 bases are shared with TRBD1. Germline V lookup: CDR1 DFQATT, CDR2 SNEGSKA (reference sequence). This CDR3 region has 14 residues. The V gene end was trimmed by 5 bases and the J gene end by 4 bases; junction bases not matched to a gene: 9.

This clonotype is labeled medium-sized. The chain combines TRBV7-9 with TRBJ2-2, with D uncertain. In germline, CDR1 is SEHNR, CDR2 FQNEAQ (reference sequence). The CDR3 contains 10 residues. Trimming took off 8 bases at V and 7 bases at J, with 5 bases between the two ends. The CDR3 reads CASGDGELFF. The CDR3 DNA reads as TGTGCCAGCGGTGACGGGGAGCTGTTTTTT.

This clonotype was seen only a few times. The DNA of the CDR3 is TGCAGTGCGCCCAAGGGGTACTCCTACAATGAGCAGTTCTTC. Protein sequence: CSAPKGYSYNEQFF. The chain is built from TRBV20-1 and TRBJ2-1; perhaps TRBD1 as D (5 bases). Trimming took 6 bases from V and 0 from J, leaving 12 bases between them. The length of the CDR3 is 14 residues. Germline CDR1 reads DFQATT; CDR2 reads SNEGSKA (reference sequence).

Within the sample, this clonotype is medium-sized. The rearrangement uses TRBV20-1 and TRBJ2-5; the D call may be TRBD1 or TRBD2 (5 bases each). Trimming shortened V by 3 bases and J by 0 bases, and 14 bases separated the two germline ends. Germline lookup yields CDR1 DFQATT and CDR2 SNEGSKA (reference sequence). The CDR3 is 15 residues long. The CDR3, as DNA: TGCAGTGCTAGCGCTAGAGGGGCGTACCAAGAGACCCAGTACTTC. Its translation: CSASARGAYQETQYF.

The chain joins TRBV9 to TRBJ2-3; D gene unclear. CDR3 length equals 14 residues. Deletions cut 2 bases from V and 2 bases from J, with 9 bases between. Germline-derived CDR1 and CDR2 are SGDLS and YYNGEE. The CDR3 nucleotides are TGTGCCAGCAGCGTCCAGGCTAACACAGATACGCAGTATTTT. It yields the protein CASSVQANTDTQYF.